The source of this T cell receptor (beta chain) is a study of T cell responses to AZD1222 COVID-19 vaccine. TCRdb keeps only in-frame clones here, not all; method: immunoSEQ multiplex PCR. The table shows roughly 77,000 clones, with 92% occurring only once. Germline lookup yields CDR1 LGHDT and CDR2 YNNKEL (reference sequence). The CDR3 is made up of 13 amino acids. V was clipped by 4 bases and J by 3 bases; unmatched bases: 1. This rearrangement joins TRBV3-1 (or the pseudogene TRBV3-2) to TRBJ2-7; 9 positions match TRBD1. The receptor was isolated from an adult in good health. The sequences come from peripheral blood, collected on day 0 of MenACWY control vaccination. In DNA form, the CDR3 reads TGTGCCAGCAGCCCGACAGGGGGCTACGAGCAGTACTTC. This encodes CASSPTGGYEQYF.